The T cell receptor beta chain described here comes from a study of T cells expressing NK-cell markers (TCRdb year 2020). At the level of the whole study: Seven or eight donors provided sorted CD3+CD56+NKG2C+, CD3+CD56+NKG2C- and CD3+CD56-NKG2C+ T-cell subsets, whose TCR beta-chain repertoires were profiled. Libraries were sequenced as 2 x 150 bp reads on Illumina HiSeq 2000/2500, MiSeq or NextSeq. Randomly selected healthy volunteers, three men and five women, were used as the eight sequenced donors. Among the eight sequenced donors, only one was HCMV-seronegative, while the other seven were HCMV-seropositive. Study-wide conclusions, independent of this receptor: In six donors, the dominant CD3+CD56+NKG2C+ clonotypes were among the top 10 CD8+ clonotypes and accounted for roughly 1.0-7.5% of CD8+ T cells. It remained unclear whether the expanded NKG2C-expressing T cell clones were specific for HCMV antigens. Those dominant clonotypes were again the most abundant among CD3+CD56-NKG2C+ cells in a few donors, at about 28.3-60.1%.

There are 13 amino acids in the CDR3, from cysteine to phenylalanine inclusive. The DNA is not on file. The germline V gene supplies CDR1 SQVTM and CDR2 ANQGSEA. The instrument given in TCRdb is Illumina HiSeq 2000. TCR beta cDNA libraries were made by 5'RACE template switching that added a universal primer site and unique molecular identifiers. cDNA synthesis was primed from the TCR beta constant segment and was followed by two successive PCR amplification steps. Per the authors' processing: Reads were demultiplexed and grouped by UMI with MIGEC, and clonotypes were assembled and quantified with MiTCR. To exclude erroneous sequences, only TCR cDNA sequences supported by at least two reads were retained. Downstream repertoire analysis used the tcR package, and clonotypes were matched across fractions by CDR3 nucleotide sequence plus V segment. Antigen specificity was annotated against VDJdb with VDJmatch, allowing one amino acid substitution in CDR3. TCRdb reprocessed the reads and provides one entry for every CDR3 protein sequence; no DNA is given. TCRdb, not the original authors, processed these V and J calls. The data table for this sample lists 200,000 to 300,000 distinct CDR3 sequences. About 0.4% of the sample comes from the top ten.

A commercial ELISA kit detecting HCMV-specific IgG in serum was used to determine HCMV serostatus. Ficoll density gradient centrifugation was used to isolate peripheral blood mononuclear cells from blood. With regard to this clonotype: Its antigen specificity is not known.

This sequence was found in a man aged 18 to 30 in good health. Donor details come from another sample of the same person, matched by shared clones. Material: blood T cells: a sorted CD56 or NKG2C T cell subset, CD4+ or CD8+ T cells, or bulk PBMC T cells (not recorded which). The rearranged segments are TRBV29-1 and TRBJ2-5; checking the TCRdb D call of TRBD2 is not possible without DNA. CDR3 sequence: CSVEERGLKTQYF.